This T cell receptor (beta chain) was observed in a study of OX40 agonist ivuxolimab in advanced cancers. Study-wide context: Patients' therapy was ivuxolimab, an antibody that acts as an agonist of OX40 (CD134). Findings of the study overall: Clonal expansion by week 6 occurred in CD4+ and CD8+ blood T cells (at 0.1 to 3.0 mg/kg). The authors also found low normalized T-cell clonal expansion in some nonresponders. Expanded clones were, on average, more numerous among CD8+ T cells than CD4+.

CDR1 is SGHTA and CDR2 is FQGNSA in the germline V gene. The CDR3 length is 15 residues. The V end lost 5 bases, the J end lost 5 bases, and 15 bases lay between the germline ends. Here immunoSEQ multiplex PCR was the method, and the copy in TCRdb shows in-frame clones only, minus some. The sample has 96,000 or so clones; 90% are singletons. A remark on this clone: What it binds is not known.

The sample in question was CD4+ or CD8+ T cells sorted from blood, obtained in a trial of the OX40 agonist ivuxolimab. The chain carries TRBV7-2 and TRBJ1-4, with D perhaps matching TRBD1 (5 bases). The receptor comes from an adult with an advanced solid tumor such as melanoma, head and neck, liver or kidney cancer. CDR3 bases: TGTGCCAGCAGCCGATATGACAGCGAGAATGAAAAACTGTTTTTT. Translation: CASSRYDSENEKLFF.